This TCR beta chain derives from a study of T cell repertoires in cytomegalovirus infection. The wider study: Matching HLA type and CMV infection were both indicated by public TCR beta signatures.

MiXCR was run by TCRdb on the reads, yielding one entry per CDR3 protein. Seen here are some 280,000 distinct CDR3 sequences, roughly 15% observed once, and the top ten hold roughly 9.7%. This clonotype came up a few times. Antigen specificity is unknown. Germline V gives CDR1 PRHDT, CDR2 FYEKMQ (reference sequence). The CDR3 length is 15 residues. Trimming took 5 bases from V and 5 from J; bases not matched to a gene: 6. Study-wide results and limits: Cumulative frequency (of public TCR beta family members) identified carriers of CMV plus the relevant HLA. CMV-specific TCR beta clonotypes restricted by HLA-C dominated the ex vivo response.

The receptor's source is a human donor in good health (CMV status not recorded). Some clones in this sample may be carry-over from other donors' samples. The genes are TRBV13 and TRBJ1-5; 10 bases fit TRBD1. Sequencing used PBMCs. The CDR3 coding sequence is TGTGCCAGCAGCCAAACCGGGACAGGGGATCAGCCCCAGCATTTT. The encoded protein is CASSQTGTGDQPQHF.